Listed below are T cell receptor beta chains from one sample, sequenced in a study of blood T cell repertoires in COVID-19. Data came from immunoSEQ multiplex PCR; TCRdb stores just in-frame clones and leaves some out. In the table there are some 250,000 clones, about 90% of which are singletons. The sequencing sample was made of PBMCs or T cells enriched from blood (not recorded which). Receptors originate from a human donor in a cohort exposed to, infected with or recovered from COVID-19 (not recorded which). The donor label of this sample is uncertain. Each CDR3 is given with its conserved first and last residue. Each record gives: J gene, D gene, V gene, clone size, CDR3 protein, CDR3 DNA. The D gene is left open where the match is weak. Expanded clones are given a class, and other clones once, few, many or no size at all.

>TRBJ2-2|TRBD1|TRBV30|.
CAWSPGGEGTGELFF
TGTGCCTGGAGTCCAGGGGGAGAGGGCACCGGGGAGCTGTTTTTT
>TRBJ2-7|TRBD1|TRBV6-5|once
CASSQGARGYEQYF
TGTGCCAGCAGTCAGGGGGCGCGGGGCTACGAGCAGTACTTC
>TRBJ2-3|TRBD2|TRBV7-2|.
CASSLGLAGAYTDTQYF
TGTGCCAGCAGCTTAGGACTAGCGGGGGCCTACACAGATACGCAGTATTTT
>TRBJ2-1|TRBD2|TRBV4-1|.
CASSQLYSGGAHNEQFF
TGCGCCAGCAGCCAACTCTATAGCGGGGGAGCCCACAATGAGCAGTTCTTC
>TRBJ1-1|.|TRBV5-1|once
CASSLKGLTEAFF
TGCGCCAGCAGCTTGAAGGGACTCACTGAAGCTTTCTTT
>TRBJ1-2|TRBD1|TRBV7-2|.
CASSVGQGRGGYTF
TGTGCCAGCAGCGTAGGACAGGGGAGGGGAGGCTACACCTTC
>TRBJ2-2|.|TRBV2|.
CASIGGYTGELFF
TGTGCCAGCATCGGAGGGTACACCGGGGAGCTGTTTTTT
>TRBJ1-1|TRBD1|TRBV7-9|.
CASSPPGATGIGTEAFF
TGTGCCAGCAGCCCTCCTGGGGCGACAGGGATCGGCACTGAAGCTTTCTTT
>TRBJ1-6|.|TRBV9|.
CASSVGRAYNSPLHF
TGTGCCAGCAGCGTAGGGCGGGCTTATAATTCACCCCTCCACTTT
>TRBJ1-1|TRBD1|TRBV6-5|.
CASRRQGYTEAFF
TGTGCCAGCAGACGACAGGGGTATACTGAAGCTTTCTTT
>TRBJ1-4|.|TRBV15|.
CATSRAWTATNEKLFF
TGTGCCACCAGCAGAGCTTGGACAGCAACTAATGAAAAACTGTTTTTT
>TRBJ2-3|TRBD1|TRBV7-2|.
CASSLIEGAKDTQYF
TGTGCCAGCAGCTTAATAGAGGGGGCTAAAGATACGCAGTATTTT
>TRBJ1-5|TRBD1|TRBV27|.
CATRGQTNQPQHF
TGTGCCACCAGGGGACAGACCAATCAGCCCCAGCATTTT
>TRBJ2-1|.|TRBV5-1|.
CASSPTTNHNEQFF
TGCGCCAGCAGCCCCACAACGAATCACAATGAGCAGTTCTTC
>TRBJ2-1|TRBD1|TRBV5-1|.
CASSLGTANEQFF
TGCGCCAGCAGCTTAGGGACAGCGAATGAGCAGTTCTTC
>TRBJ1-1|TRBD1|TRBV27|.
CASSLAGGNTEAFF
TGTGCCAGCAGTCTCGCAGGGGGGAACACTGAAGCTTTCTTT
>TRBJ1-3|.|TRBV24-1|.
CATSDRSDSGNTIYF
TGTGCCACCAGTGATAGGAGCGACTCTGGAAACACCATATATTTT
>TRBJ1-1|.|TRBV7-9|.
CASSSPPVTGYNTEAFF
TGTGCCAGCAGCTCCCCCCCCGTGACAGGCTACAACACTGAAGCTTTCTTT
>TRBJ1-5|.|TRBV5-1|.
CASSLLQSNQPQHF
TGCGCCAGCAGCTTGTTGCAGAGCAATCAGCCCCAGCATTTT
>TRBJ2-3|TRBD1|TRBV30|.
CASSQGAFQDTQYF
TGTGCCTCCTCTCAGGGGGCGTTCCAGGATACGCAGTATTTT
>TRBJ2-1|TRBD2|TRBV6-1|.
CASSELAGGNNEQFF
TGTGCCAGCAGTGAGTTGGCGGGGGGAAACAATGAGCAGTTCTTC
>TRBJ2-4|.|TRBV29-1|once
CSGTGSGAKNIQYF
TGCAGCGGCACAGGGTCCGGGGCCAAAAACATTCAGTACTTC
>TRBJ2-5|.|TRBV11-2|.
CASSYRGGSSETQYF
TGTGCCAGCAGTTACAGGGGGGGATCATCAGAGACCCAGTACTTC
>TRBJ1-1|.|TRBV6-5|.
CASSYSGGTEAFF
TGTGCCAGCAGTTACTCGGGGGGCACTGAAGCTTTCTTT
>TRBJ1-1|TRBD1|TRBV7-9|.
CASSSTGEAFF
TGTGCCAGCAGCTCGACAGGGGAAGCTTTCTTT
>TRBJ1-2|TRBD1|TRBV24-1|.
CATSDLEDRVRDGYTF
TGTGCCACCAGTGATTTGGAAGACAGGGTCCGTGATGGCTACACCTTC
>TRBJ2-3|TRBD2|TRBV30|.
CALTRGGYTDTQYF
TGTGCCCTTACTCGCGGGGGGTACACAGATACGCAGTATTTT
>TRBJ1-5|TRBD1|TRBV30|.
CAWTPDRGDFTSNQPQHF
TGTGCCTGGACACCGGACAGGGGCGACTTTACTAGCAATCAGCCCCAGCATTTT
>TRBJ1-1|.|TRBV4-3|.
CASSHRDAEAFF
TGCGCCAGCAGTCACAGGGACGCTGAAGCTTTCTTT
>TRBJ1-5|.|TRBV2|.
CASGFQGNQPQHF
TGTGCCAGCGGCTTCCAGGGAAATCAGCCCCAGCATTTT
>TRBJ2-4|.|TRBV30|.
CAWSRSGRNIQYF
TGTGCCTGGAGTAGGTCAGGCAGAAACATTCAGTACTTC
>TRBJ1-1|.|TRBV19|.
CASSITLGTEAFF
TGTGCCAGTAGTATCACCCTCGGCACTGAAGCTTTCTTT
>TRBJ2-3|TRBD2|TRBV3-1/TRBV3-2|.
CASSRPSGGEDTQYF
TGTGCCAGCAGCCGACCCAGCGGGGGGGAAGATACGCAGTATTTT
>TRBJ1-2|TRBD1|TRBV9|.
CASSSAGQGHYGYTF
TGTGCCAGCAGCTCCGCGGGACAGGGTCACTATGGCTACACCTTC
>TRBJ1-3|.|TRBV4-3|.
CASSQDAPGSGNTIYF
TGCGCCAGCAGCCAAGATGCCCCGGGCTCTGGAAACACCATATATTTT
>TRBJ1-3|.|TRBV30|.
CAWSVGPQAGNTIYF
TGTGCCTGGAGTGTCGGTCCGCAGGCTGGAAACACCATATATTTT